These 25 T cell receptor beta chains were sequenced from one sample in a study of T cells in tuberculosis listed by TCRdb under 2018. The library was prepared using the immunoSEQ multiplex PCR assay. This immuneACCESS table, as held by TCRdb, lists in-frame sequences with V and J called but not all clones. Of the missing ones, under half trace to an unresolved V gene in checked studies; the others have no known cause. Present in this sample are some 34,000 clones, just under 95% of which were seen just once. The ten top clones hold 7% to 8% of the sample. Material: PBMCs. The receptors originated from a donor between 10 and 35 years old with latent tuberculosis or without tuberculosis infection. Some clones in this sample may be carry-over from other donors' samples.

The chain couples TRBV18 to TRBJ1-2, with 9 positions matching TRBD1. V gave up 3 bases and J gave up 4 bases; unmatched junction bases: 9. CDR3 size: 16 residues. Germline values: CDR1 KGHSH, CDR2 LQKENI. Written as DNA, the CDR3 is TGTGCCAGCTCACCCCGCTTCGGACAGGGGCCCTATGGCTACACCTTC. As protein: CASSPRFGQGPYGYTF.

CDR3 loop: CASSIGFSSGINTGELFF. DNA for the CDR3: TGTGCCAGTAGTATAGGATTTTCCAGCGGAATAAACACCGGGGAGCTGTTTTTT. The V and J genes are TRBV19 and TRBJ2-2; tentative D call: TRBD2 (5 bases). This CDR3 has 18 amino acids. Germline V gene data show CDR1 as LNHDA and CDR2 as SQIVND (reference sequence). The V and J ends lost 1 base and 2 bases respectively, with 17 bases between them.

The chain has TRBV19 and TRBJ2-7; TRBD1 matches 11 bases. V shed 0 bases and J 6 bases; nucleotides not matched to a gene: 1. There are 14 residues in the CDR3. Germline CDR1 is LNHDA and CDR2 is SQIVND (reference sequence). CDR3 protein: CASSIEDRGREQYF. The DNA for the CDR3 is TGTGCCAGTAGTATAGAGGACAGGGGGCGCGAGCAGTACTTC.

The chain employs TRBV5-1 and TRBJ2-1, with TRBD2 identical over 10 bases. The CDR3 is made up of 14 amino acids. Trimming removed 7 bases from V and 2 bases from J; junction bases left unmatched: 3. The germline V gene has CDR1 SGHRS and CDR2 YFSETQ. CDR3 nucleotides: TGCGCCAGCTACCTAGCGGGAGCCTACAATGAGCAGTTCTTC. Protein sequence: CASYLAGAYNEQFF.

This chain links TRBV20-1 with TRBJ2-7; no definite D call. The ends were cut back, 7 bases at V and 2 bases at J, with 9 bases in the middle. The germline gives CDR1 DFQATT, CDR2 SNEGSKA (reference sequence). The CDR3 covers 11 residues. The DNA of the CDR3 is TGCAGTGGACTCCTCGCCTACGAGCAGTACTTC. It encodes CSGLLAYEQYF.

CDR3: CAISVSPGDTEAFF. For the CDR3, the DNA is TGTGCCATCAGTGTCAGCCCAGGGGACACTGAAGCTTTCTTT. This chain links TRBV10-3 with TRBJ1-1; D might be TRBD1 (6 bases). V was clipped by 4 bases and J by 3 bases, with 12 bases between them. Per germline, CDR1 ENHRY and CDR2 SYGVKD. The CDR3 has 14 residues.

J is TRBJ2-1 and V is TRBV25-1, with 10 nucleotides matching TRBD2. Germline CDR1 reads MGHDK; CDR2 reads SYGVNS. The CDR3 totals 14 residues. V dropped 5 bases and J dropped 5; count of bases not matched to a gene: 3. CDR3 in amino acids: CASSLAGEHNEQFF. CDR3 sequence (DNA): TGTGCCAGCAGTCTAGCGGGAGAGCACAATGAGCAGTTCTTC.

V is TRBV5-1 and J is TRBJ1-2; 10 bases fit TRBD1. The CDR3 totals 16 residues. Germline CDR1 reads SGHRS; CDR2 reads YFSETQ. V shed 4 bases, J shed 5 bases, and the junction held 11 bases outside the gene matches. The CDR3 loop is CASSRPETGGSYGYTF. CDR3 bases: TGCGCCAGCAGCAGGCCCGAGACAGGGGGCAGTTATGGCTACACCTTC. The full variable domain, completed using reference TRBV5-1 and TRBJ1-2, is KAGVTQTPRYLIKTRGQQVTLSCSPISGHRSVSWYQQTPGQGLQFLFEYFSETQRNKGNFPGRFSGRQFSNSRSEMNVSTLELGDSALYLCASSRPETGGSYGYTFGSGTRLTVV.

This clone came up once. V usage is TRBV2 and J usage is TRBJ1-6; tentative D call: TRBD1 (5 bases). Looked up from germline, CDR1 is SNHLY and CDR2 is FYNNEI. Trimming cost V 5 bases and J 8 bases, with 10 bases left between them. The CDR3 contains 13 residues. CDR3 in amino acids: CASSPGPYSPLHF. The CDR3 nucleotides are TGTGCCAGCAGTCCAGGGCCATATTCACCCCTCCACTTT.

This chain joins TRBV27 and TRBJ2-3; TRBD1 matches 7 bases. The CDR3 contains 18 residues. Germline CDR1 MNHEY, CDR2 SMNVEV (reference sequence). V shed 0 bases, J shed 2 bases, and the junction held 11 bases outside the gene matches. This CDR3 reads CASSLSSGIDRDTDTQYF. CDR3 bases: TGTGCCAGCAGTTTATCGTCGGGTATAGACAGGGACACAGATACGCAGTATTTT.

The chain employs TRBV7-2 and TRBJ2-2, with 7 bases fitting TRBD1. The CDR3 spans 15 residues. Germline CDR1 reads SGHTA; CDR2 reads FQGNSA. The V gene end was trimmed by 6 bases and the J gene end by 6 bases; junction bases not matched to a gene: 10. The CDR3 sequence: CASSSRQGLPGELFF. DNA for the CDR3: TGTGCCAGCAGTTCCCGACAGGGTTTACCCGGGGAGCTGTTTTTT.

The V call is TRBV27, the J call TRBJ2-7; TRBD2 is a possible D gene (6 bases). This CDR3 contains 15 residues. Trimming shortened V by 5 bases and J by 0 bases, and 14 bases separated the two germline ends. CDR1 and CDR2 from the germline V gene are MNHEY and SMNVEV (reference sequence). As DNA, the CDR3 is TGTGCCAGCAGTCCCTATAGCGGTAGCTCCTACGAGCAGTACTTC. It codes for CASSPYSGSSYEQYF.

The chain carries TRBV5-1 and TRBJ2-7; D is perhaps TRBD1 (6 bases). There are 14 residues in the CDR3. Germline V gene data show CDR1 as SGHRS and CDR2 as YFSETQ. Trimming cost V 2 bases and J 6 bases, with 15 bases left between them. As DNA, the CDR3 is TGCGCCAGCAGCTTAAAAGCGGCAGGGGTCGAGCAGTACTTC. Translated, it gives CASSLKAAGVEQYF. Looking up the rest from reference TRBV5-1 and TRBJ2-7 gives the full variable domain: KAGVTQTPRYLIKTRGQQVTLSCSPISGHRSVSWYQQTPGQGLQFLFEYFSETQRNKGNFPGRFSGRQFSNSRSEMNVSTLELGDSALYLCASSLKAAGVEQYFGPGTRLTVT.

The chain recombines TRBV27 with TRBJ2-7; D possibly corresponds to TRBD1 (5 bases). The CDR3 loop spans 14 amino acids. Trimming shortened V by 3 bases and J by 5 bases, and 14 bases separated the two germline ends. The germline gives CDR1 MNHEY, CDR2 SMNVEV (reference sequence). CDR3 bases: TGTGCCAGCAGTTTCCGCGGACAAGGTAACGAGCAGTACTTC. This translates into CASSFRGQGNEQYF.

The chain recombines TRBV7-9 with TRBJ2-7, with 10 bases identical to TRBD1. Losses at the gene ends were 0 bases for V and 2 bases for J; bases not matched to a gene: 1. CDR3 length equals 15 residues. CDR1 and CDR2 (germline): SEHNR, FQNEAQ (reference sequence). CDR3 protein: CASSLAGTGAYEQYF. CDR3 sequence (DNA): TGTGCCAGCAGCTTAGCCGGGACAGGGGCCTACGAGCAGTACTTC.

CDR3 DNA sequence: TGTGCCAGCATCCAATCCGCGGGGCGAGCTTTCTTT. Its protein is CASIQSAGRAFF. The rearrangement links TRBV28 to TRBJ1-1, with D possibly TRBD1 on 5 matching bases. Germline V lookup: CDR1 MDHEN, CDR2 SYDVKM. The CDR3 consists of 12 residues. Trimming removed 7 bases from V and 10 bases from J, with 16 bases in between.

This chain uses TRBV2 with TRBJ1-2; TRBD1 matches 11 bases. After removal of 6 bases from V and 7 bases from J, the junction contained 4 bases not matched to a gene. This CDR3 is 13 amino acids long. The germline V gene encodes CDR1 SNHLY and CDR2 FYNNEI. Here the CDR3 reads CASSAGTGGGYTF. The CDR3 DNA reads TGTGCCAGCAGCGCCGGGACAGGGGGTGGCTACACCTTC.

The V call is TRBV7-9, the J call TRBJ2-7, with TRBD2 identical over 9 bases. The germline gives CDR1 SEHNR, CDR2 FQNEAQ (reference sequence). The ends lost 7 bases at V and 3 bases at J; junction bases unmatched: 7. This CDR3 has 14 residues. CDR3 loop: CASTAGGPVYEQYF. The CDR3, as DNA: TGTGCCAGCACCGCGGGAGGGCCCGTCTACGAGCAGTACTTC.

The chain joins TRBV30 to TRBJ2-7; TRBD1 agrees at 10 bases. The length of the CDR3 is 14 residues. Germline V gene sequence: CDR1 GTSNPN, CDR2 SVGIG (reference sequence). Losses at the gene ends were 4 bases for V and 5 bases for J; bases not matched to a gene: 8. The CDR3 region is CAWTPTGTGDEQYF. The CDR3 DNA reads TGTGCCTGGACCCCAACCGGGACAGGGGACGAGCAGTACTTC.

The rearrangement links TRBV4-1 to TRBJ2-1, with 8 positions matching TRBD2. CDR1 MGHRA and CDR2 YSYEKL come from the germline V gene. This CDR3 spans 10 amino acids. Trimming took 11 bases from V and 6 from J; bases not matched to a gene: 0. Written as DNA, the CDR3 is TGCGCCGCGGGGGGCAATGAGCAGTTCTTC. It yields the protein CAAGGNEQFF.

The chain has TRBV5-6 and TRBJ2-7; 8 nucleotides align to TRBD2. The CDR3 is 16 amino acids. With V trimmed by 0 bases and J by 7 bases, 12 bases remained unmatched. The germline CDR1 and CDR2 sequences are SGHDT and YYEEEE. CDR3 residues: CASSLVQTSGPWEQYF. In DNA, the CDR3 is TGTGCCAGCAGCTTGGTCCAAACTAGCGGCCCCTGGGAGCAGTACTTC.

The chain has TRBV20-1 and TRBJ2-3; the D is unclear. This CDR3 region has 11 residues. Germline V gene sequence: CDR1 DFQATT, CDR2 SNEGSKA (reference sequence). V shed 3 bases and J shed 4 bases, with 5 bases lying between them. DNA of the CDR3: TGCAGTGCTAGGAGATCAGATACGCAGTATTTT. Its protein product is CSARRSDTQYF.

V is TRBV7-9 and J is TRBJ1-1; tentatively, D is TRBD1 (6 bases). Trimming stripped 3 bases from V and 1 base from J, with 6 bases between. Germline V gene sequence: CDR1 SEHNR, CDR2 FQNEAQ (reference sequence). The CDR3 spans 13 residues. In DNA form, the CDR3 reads TGTGCCAGCAGCTTGGGGGCGAACACTGAAGCTTTCTTT. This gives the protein CASSLGANTEAFF.

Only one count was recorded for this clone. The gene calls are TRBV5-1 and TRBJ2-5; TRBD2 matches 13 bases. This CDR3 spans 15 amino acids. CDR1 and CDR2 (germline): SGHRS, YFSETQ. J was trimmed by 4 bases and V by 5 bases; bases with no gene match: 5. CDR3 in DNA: TGCGCCAGCAGGGGACTAGCGGGAATGATAGAGACCCAGTACTTC. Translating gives CASRGLAGMIETQYF.

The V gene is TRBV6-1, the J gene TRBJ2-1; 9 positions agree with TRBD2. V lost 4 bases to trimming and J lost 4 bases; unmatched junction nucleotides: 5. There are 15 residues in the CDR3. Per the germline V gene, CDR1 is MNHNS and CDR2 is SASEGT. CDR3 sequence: CASSGSAGGYNEQFF. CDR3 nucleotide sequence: TGTGCCAGCAGTGGTTCCGCGGGAGGGTACAATGAGCAGTTCTTC.